One T cell receptor beta chain is described in this entry. Its antigen is undetermined. This entry is derived from a study of molecular identifiers for immune sequencing clone quantification. MiXCR, run by TCRdb on the PCR reads, gives a single entry per CDR3 protein. This table has 70,000 to 90,000 distinct CDR3 sequences, around 20% appearing once. Unmatched junction bases numbered 6, after V lost 6 bases and J lost 1 base. This CDR3 spans 15 amino acids. CDR1 is MNHEY and CDR2 is SMNVEV in the germline V gene (reference sequence). General study findings and limits: Jurkat TCR RNA from one cell was spiked into 1 million or so naive cells, and it was reportedly detectable there.

The J gene is TRBJ2-5, the V gene TRBV27; TRBD2 matches at 9 bases. This receptor was obtained from a human donor in good health. Some libraries in this study had Jurkat cell RNA spiked in. Sequenced: naive CD8+ T cells from blood, with Jurkat cell RNA spiked in. This sample's subset: FACS-sorted CD8+CD4-CCR7+CD45RA+ naive T cells. The DNA for the CDR3 is TGTGCCAGCAGATTACTAGCGGGTATCCAAGAGACCCAGTACTTC. Its translation: CASRLLAGIQETQYF.